The 25 T cell receptor beta chains reported below all come from one sample, sequenced in a study of CD8+ T cells in alopecia areata (dated by TCRdb to 2016 to 2019). The library was generated by the immunoSEQ multiplex PCR assay. To provide template for TCR sequencing, every sample had RNA extracted and reverse transcribed into cDNA. TCRdb provides this immuneACCESS table in a form limited to in-frame rearrangements. Some clones are lacking; in checked studies, under half of them reflect an unresolved V gene, and why the rest are absent is not known. The sample data list fewer than 110,000 clones, and 85% to 90% of these were observed just once. Approximately 10% of the sample belongs to the ten largest clones. The treatment or condition label of this sample denotes: oral pan-JAK inhibitor, 5-10 mg twice daily. The sample in question was CD8+ T cells sorted from blood, obtained at approximately week 30, from a patient treated with tofacitinib. These receptor sequences come from a human donor with alopecia areata.

The chain couples TRBV5-4 to TRBJ1-1, with 11 nucleotides matching TRBD1. This CDR3 is built from 15 residues. The V gene end was trimmed by 7 bases and the J gene end by 1 base; junction bases not matched to a gene: 6. Per germline, CDR1 SGHNT and CDR2 YYREEE (reference sequence). CDR3 sequence (DNA): TGTGCCAGCGGGGACAGGGGGGATAAGAACACTGAAGCTTTCTTT. It translates to CASGDRGDKNTEAFF.

This chain connects TRBV9 to TRBJ2-1; 11 positions match TRBD2. The CDR3 extends over 15 amino acids. V was clipped by 6 bases and J by 4 bases; unmatched bases: 6. Germline V gene lookup returns CDR1 SGDLS and CDR2 YYNGEE. The chain's CDR3 is CASTTGTSGYNEQFF. Here the CDR3 DNA reads TGTGCCAGCACCACCGGGACTAGCGGTTACAATGAGCAGTTCTTC.

J is TRBJ2-2 and V is TRBV5-1, with D possibly TRBD1 on 6 matching bases. V lost 4 bases to trimming and J lost 2 bases, with 15 bases between them. Per germline, CDR1 SGHRS and CDR2 YFSETQ. There are 16 residues in the CDR3. This chain's CDR3 is CASSPGQIPNTGELFF. For the CDR3, the DNA is TGCGCCAGCAGCCCCGGACAGATACCAAACACCGGGGAGCTGTTTTTT.

The rearrangement uses TRBV6-5 and TRBJ2-1; D unresolved. Between the trimmed V and J ends, which lost 4 bases and 7 bases, there was a span of 11 bases. The germline CDR1 and CDR2 sequences are MNHEY and SVGAGI. There are 13 residues in the CDR3. DNA of the CDR3: TGTGCCAGCAGTTCTTATGCCCGAAATGAGCAGTTCTTC. Translating it yields CASSSYARNEQFF.

The rearrangement uses TRBV29-1 and TRBJ1-4; the D gene is possibly TRBD1 (5 bases). CDR3 length equals 14 residues. Trimming shortened V by 2 bases and J by 8 bases, and 15 bases separated the two germline ends. CDR1 and CDR2 from the germline V gene are SQVTM and ANQGSEA. The CDR3 coding sequence is TGCAGCGTTGAACAATGGGACTCGGAGGAAAAACTGTTTTTT. Encoded protein: CSVEQWDSEEKLFF. Full variable domain (outside the CDR3, taken from reference TRBV29-1 and TRBJ1-4): SAVISQKPSRDICQRGTSLTIQCQVDSQVTMMFWYRQQPGQSLTLIATANQGSEATYESGFVIDKFPISRPNLTFSTLTVSNMSPEDSSIYLCSVEQWDSEEKLFFGSGTQLSVL.

This clone appeared a few times. The chain recombines TRBV19 with TRBJ1-1; D remains unclear. Germline CDR1 is LNHDA and CDR2 is SQIVND (reference sequence). The CDR3 runs to 11 residues. V lost 7 bases and J lost 4, with 7 bases in between. The CDR3 DNA reads as TGTGCCAGTAATTCTGGCACTGAAGCTTTCTTT. This encodes CASNSGTEAFF.

J is TRBJ2-7 and V is TRBV10-3; D is perhaps TRBD1 (6 bases). Per germline, CDR1 ENHRY and CDR2 SYGVKD. The ends were cut back, 4 bases at V and 2 bases at J, with 27 bases in the middle. This CDR3 region has 19 residues. The CDR3 DNA sequence: TGTGCCATCAGTGTTAGGACAGCAACACCCCAACTATACCCCTACGAGCAGTACTTC. Residues: CAISVRTATPQLYPYEQYF.

The chain recombines TRBV29-1 with TRBJ1-1, with TRBD1 as a possible D gene (5 bases). V was cut by 4 bases and J by 5 bases, with 20 bases left in between. The CDR3 is 15 residues long. Germline CDR1 is SQVTM and CDR2 is ANQGSEA. CDR3 loop: CSVVSQGPGKTEAFF. The DNA of the CDR3 is TGCAGCGTTGTCTCGCAGGGCCCCGGGAAAACTGAAGCTTTCTTT. Together with reference TRBV29-1 and TRBJ1-1, the CDR3 gives the full variable domain: SAVISQKPSRDICQRGTSLTIQCQVDSQVTMMFWYRQQPGQSLTLIATANQGSEATYESGFVIDKFPISRPNLTFSTLTVSNMSPEDSSIYLCSVVSQGPGKTEAFFGQGTRLTVV.

The chain uses TRBV6-6 and TRBJ1-1; D is unresolved. CDR1 and CDR2 from the germline V gene are MNHNY and SVGAGI (reference sequence). The V end was cut by 0 bases, the J end by 8 bases, with 10 bases between. The CDR3 has 13 residues. CDR3 bases: TGTGCCAGCAGTTACTCCGGGGTCGCGGAAGCTTTCTTT. It encodes CASSYSGVAEAFF.

In this sample, this clone turned up a few times. The V call is TRBV6-4, the J call TRBJ2-3, with 7 bases aligning to TRBD1. Germline-derived CDR1 and CDR2 are MRHNA and SNTAGT. The J segment lost 1 base and the V segment lost 3 bases, leaving 1 base of the junction unmatched. The CDR3 is 14 residues long. As DNA, the CDR3 is TGTGCCAGCAGTGATCAGGGGGGCACAGATACGCAGTATTTT. Translated: CASSDQGGTDTQYF.

V is TRBV29-1 and J is TRBJ2-3, with no clear D. The germline CDR1 and CDR2 sequences are SQVTM and ANQGSEA. Trimming pared 2 bases from V and 3 bases from J, leaving 9 bases between. The length of the CDR3 is 13 residues. The DNA for the CDR3 is TGCAGCGTTGAAATAGGGTCAACAGATACGCAGTATTTT. Translated, it gives CSVEIGSTDTQYF.

This sequence joins TRBV29-1 and TRBJ2-5; D is unresolved. The end of the DNA is better explained by TRBJ2-7, so the J call may be wrong. This CDR3 has 11 amino acids. CDR1 and CDR2 (germline): SQVTM, ANQGSEA. The CDR3 nucleotides read TGCAGCGTTGTGCAGCACTACGAGCAGTACTTC. It codes for CSVVQHYEQYF.

This clone was seen just once. The genes are TRBV27 and TRBJ2-1, with D possibly matching TRBD1 (6 bases). Trimming took off 3 bases at V and 5 bases at J, with 14 bases between the two ends. The CDR3 consists of 15 residues. Germline-derived CDR1 and CDR2 are MNHEY and SMNVEV (reference sequence). CDR3 DNA: TGTGCCAGCAGTTTCCCCGAGGGGGTGGACAATGAGCAGTTCTTC. Protein: CASSFPEGVDNEQFF.

The V call is TRBV11-2, the J call TRBJ1-4; D unresolved. Trimming pared 3 bases from V and 1 base from J, leaving 9 bases between. This CDR3 comprises 15 residues. Germline V CDR1 and CDR2: SGHAT, FQNNGV. The CDR3 spells CASSLFSQTNEKLFF. The CDR3 DNA reads TGTGCCAGCAGCTTGTTCTCACAAACTAATGAAAAACTGTTTTTT.

The chain joins TRBV7-9 to TRBJ2-7; the match to TRBD1 covers 7 bases. CDR1 is SEHNR and CDR2 is FQNEAQ in the germline V gene (reference sequence). This CDR3 contains 15 residues. V was clipped by 0 bases and J by 0 bases; unmatched bases: 2. The CDR3 reads CASSLAGTDSYEQYF. The CDR3, as DNA: TGTGCCAGCAGCTTAGCCGGGACAGACTCCTACGAGCAGTACTTC.

This clone showed up just once. This sample also contains other DNA sequences that code for the same CDR3. This rearrangement joins TRBV6-5 to TRBJ2-1; the D is unclear. The CDR3 is 12 amino acids. Germline assignment: CDR1 MNHEY and CDR2 SVGAGI. V lost 0 bases and J 7 bases, leaving 4 bases between the germline ends. CDR3 region: CASSYSGNEQFF. The CDR3 DNA reads TGTGCCAGCAGTTACTCGGGGAATGAGCAGTTCTTC.

The chain is built from TRBV7-9 and TRBJ2-7; the match to TRBD1 covers 7 bases. The CDR3 covers 16 residues. The V segment lost 4 bases and the J segment 5 bases; nucleotides outside the gene matches: 14. The V gene's germline CDR1 is SEHNR and CDR2 FQNEAQ (reference sequence). CDR3 in amino acids: CASSCTYRGCLDEQYF. For the CDR3, the DNA is TGTGCCAGCAGCTGTACCTACAGGGGATGTTTGGACGAGCAGTACTTC.

The rearrangement joins TRBV5-1 to TRBJ2-1, with D possibly being TRBD1 (6 bases). CDR3 length: 14 residues. From germline, CDR1 is SGHRS and CDR2 YFSETQ. Trimming took 0 bases from V and 4 from J, leaving 8 bases between them. DNA of the CDR3: TGCGCCAGCAGCTTGGGACAGGAGTACAATGAGCAGTTCTTC. This sequence encodes CASSLGQEYNEQFF.

The chain employs TRBV9 and TRBJ2-2; D remains unclear. Germline CDR1 reads SGDLS; CDR2 reads YYNGEE. This CDR3 has 12 amino acids. V lost 4 bases to trimming and J lost 6 bases, with 7 bases between them. CDR3 nucleotide sequence: TGTGCCAGCAGCCTCGGATCCGGGGAGCTGTTTTTT. Its protein product is CASSLGSGELFF.

This clone appeared a few times. The V gene is TRBV6-6, the J gene TRBJ2-7, with TRBD2 identical over 7 bases. Germline loops: CDR1 MNHNY, CDR2 SVGAGI (reference sequence). CDR3 size: 11 residues. J lost 3 bases, V lost 8 bases, and 1 base had no gene match. DNA for the CDR3: TGTGCCAGCGGGGGGGACTACGAGCAGTACTTC. Translating gives CASGGDYEQYF.

This chain uses TRBV27 with TRBJ2-7; D is possibly TRBD2 (5 bases). The CDR3 runs 15 residues. Per the germline V gene, CDR1 is MNHEY and CDR2 is SMNVEV (reference sequence). V dropped 3 bases and J dropped 0 bases, with 12 bases sitting between them. The CDR3 coding sequence is TGTGCCAGCAGTTTCAGAGCGGAGAGCTCCTACGAGCAGTACTTC. Amino acids: CASSFRAESSYEQYF.

CDR3 in DNA: TGTGCCAGCAGTTTACTGATCTCTGGGGCCAACGTCCTGACTTTC. Translation: CASSLLISGANVLTF. The chain recombines TRBV27 with TRBJ2-6; D is unresolved. Germline CDR1 reads MNHEY; CDR2 reads SMNVEV (reference sequence). Trimming pared 2 bases from V and 0 bases from J, leaving 5 bases between. The CDR3 contains 15 residues.

V and J are TRBV19 and TRBJ2-1, with 7 bases aligning to TRBD2. The junction had 3 bases not matched to a gene; V was cut back by 3 bases and J by 4 bases. The CDR3 runs to 14 residues. The germline CDR1 and CDR2 sequences are LNHDA and SQIVND (reference sequence). The CDR3 here is CASSITSAYNEQFF. CDR3 bases: TGTGCCAGTAGTATCACTAGCGCGTACAATGAGCAGTTCTTC.

This clone was recorded only once. The J gene is TRBJ2-1, the V gene TRBV29-1; D gene uncertain. The CDR3 has 13 amino acids. V was cut by 3 bases and J by 4 bases, with 10 bases left in between. In germline, CDR1 is SQVTM, CDR2 ANQGSEA. CDR3 in amino acids: CSVDKGSYNEQFF. DNA of the CDR3: TGCAGCGTTGATAAAGGATCTTACAATGAGCAGTTCTTC.

V is TRBV11-2 and J is TRBJ2-3, with a weak D call TRBD2 (6 bases). Trimming took 1 base from V and 4 from J, leaving 12 bases between them. Germline V gene lookup returns CDR1 SGHAT and CDR2 FQNNGV. The CDR3 has 15 residues. CDR3: CASSLVGPSADTQYF. CDR3 sequence (DNA): TGTGCCAGCAGCTTAGTGGGCCCTAGCGCAGATACGCAGTATTTT.